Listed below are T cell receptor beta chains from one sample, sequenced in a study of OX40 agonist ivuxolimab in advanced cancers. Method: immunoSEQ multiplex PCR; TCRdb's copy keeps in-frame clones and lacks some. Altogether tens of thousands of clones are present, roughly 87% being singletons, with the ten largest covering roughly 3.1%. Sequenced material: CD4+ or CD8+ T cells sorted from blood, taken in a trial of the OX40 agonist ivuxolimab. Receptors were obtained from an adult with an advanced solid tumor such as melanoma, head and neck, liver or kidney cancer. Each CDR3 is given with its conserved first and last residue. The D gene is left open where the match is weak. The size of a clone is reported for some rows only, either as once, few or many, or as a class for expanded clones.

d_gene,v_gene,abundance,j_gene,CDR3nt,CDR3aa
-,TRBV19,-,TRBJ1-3,TGTGCCAGTATGGGAGTCAGGGGACGCTCTGGAAACACCATATATTTT,CASMGVRGRSGNTIYF
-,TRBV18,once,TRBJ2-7,TGTGCCAGCTCACCATCCACCTACGAGCAGTACTTC,CASSPSTYEQYF
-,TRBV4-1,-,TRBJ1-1,TGCGCCAGCAGCCGCTCTTGGTTGACTGAAGCTTTCTTT,CASSRSWLTEAFF
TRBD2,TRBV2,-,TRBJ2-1,TGTGCCAGCTGGGGGAGCTCTAGCGGCCTGTACAATGAGCAGTTCTTC,CASWGSSSGLYNEQFF
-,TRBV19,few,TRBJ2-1,TGTGCCAGTAGGAGTTATACCTACAATGAGCAGTTCTTC,CASRSYTYNEQFF
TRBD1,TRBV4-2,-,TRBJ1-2,TGTGCCAGCAGCCAATCCGACAGGGAGGGAGGTGGCTACACCTTC,CASSQSDREGGGYTF
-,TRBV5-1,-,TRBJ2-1,TGCGCCAGCAGCTTGGTATCGGTGAATGAGCAGTTCTTC,CASSLVSVNEQFF
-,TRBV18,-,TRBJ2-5,TGTGCCAGCTCACCCGGGACGGCTGTAGAGACCCAGTACTTC,CASSPGTAVETQYF
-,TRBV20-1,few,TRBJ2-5,TGCAGTGCCAGGGGGGGGGAGACCCAGTACTTC,CSARGGETQYF
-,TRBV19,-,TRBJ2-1,TGTGCCAGTAGGAGCCTGCACTACAATGAGCAGTTCTTC,CASRSLHYNEQFF
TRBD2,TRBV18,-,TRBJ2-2,TGTGCCAGCTCACCCCAGGGAGGGGACACCGGGGAGCTGTTTTTT,CASSPQGGDTGELFF
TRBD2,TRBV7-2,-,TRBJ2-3,TGTGCCAGCAGCTTAAGCGGGGGATTGTATACGCAGTATTTT,CASSLSGGLYTQYF
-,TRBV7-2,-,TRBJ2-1,TGTGCCAGCAGCTTTTACAATGAGCAGTTCTTC,CASSFYNEQFF
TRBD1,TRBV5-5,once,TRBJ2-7,TGTGCCAGCAGCTGGGGGACAGGGATCTACGAGCAGTACTTC,CASSWGTGIYEQYF
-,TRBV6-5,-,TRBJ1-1,TGTGCCAGCAGCCTTGAAGCTTTCTTT,CASSLEAFF
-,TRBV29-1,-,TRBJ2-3,TGCAGCGTTAAAGGCACAGATACGCAGTATTTT,CSVKGTDTQYF
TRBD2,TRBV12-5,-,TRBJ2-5,TGTGCTAGTGGTTTGTATAGCGGGAGATGGGGAGAGACCCAGTACTTC,CASGLYSGRWGETQYF
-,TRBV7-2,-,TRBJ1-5,TGTGCCAGCAGCTTAGATTTGGTCAATCAGCCCCAGCATTTT,CASSLDLVNQPQHF
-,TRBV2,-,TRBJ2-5,TGTGCCAGCAGTTCTACGGCAGGGTCAGAAGAGACCCAGTACTTC,CASSSTAGSEETQYF
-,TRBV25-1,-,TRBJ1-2,TGTGCCAGCAGTGAGTTATCCTATGGCTACACCTTC,CASSELSYGYTF
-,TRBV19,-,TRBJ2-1,TGTGCCAGTAGTATGCGGGGCTACAATGAGCAGTTCTTC,CASSMRGYNEQFF
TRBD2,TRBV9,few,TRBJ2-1,TGTGCCAGCAGCGTAGAGGCGGGGGGGTCCTACAATGAGCAGTTCTTC,CASSVEAGGSYNEQFF
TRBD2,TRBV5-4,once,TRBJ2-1,TGTGCCAGCAGCTTAGGGGTCGGGGGGGCCTATGGTGAGCAGTTCTTC,CASSLGVGGAYGEQFF
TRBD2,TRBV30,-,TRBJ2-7,TGTGCCTGGGGGACTAGCGGGTACGAGCAGTACTTC,CAWGTSGYEQYF
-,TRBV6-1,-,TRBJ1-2,TGTGCCAGCGGTGCGGGGGTAGGGGGCTACACCTTC,CASGAGVGGYTF
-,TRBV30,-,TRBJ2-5,TGTGCCTGGGGCCTTGGGAGTTTCGGCGAAGAGACCCAGTACTTC,CAWGLGSFGEETQYF
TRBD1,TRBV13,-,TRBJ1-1,TGTGCCAGCAGCCTCCGACAGGGGTTGGCCCTTGGGAACACTGAAGCTTTCTTT,CASSLRQGLALGNTEAFF
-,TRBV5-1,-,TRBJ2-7,TGCGCCAGCAGCGGGGGCAACTCCTACGAGCAGTACTTC,CASSGGNSYEQYF
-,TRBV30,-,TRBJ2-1,TGTGCCTGGAGTGTTGGCAGGTACAATGAGCAGTTCTTC,CAWSVGRYNEQFF
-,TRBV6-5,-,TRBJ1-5,TGTGCCAGCAGCCAAAACCGGGGGGACGGTCAGCCCCAGCATTTT,CASSQNRGDGQPQHF
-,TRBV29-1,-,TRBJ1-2,TGCAGCGTATACAGGGAGGACTATGGCTACACCTTC,CSVYREDYGYTF
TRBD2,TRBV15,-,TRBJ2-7,TGTGCCACCAGCAGCCTGAGTGGGCTAGCGGGAGGGCCCCGCCCTTTCGAGCAGTACTTC,CATSSLSGLAGGPRPFEQYF
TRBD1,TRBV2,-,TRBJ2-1,TGTGCCAGCAGTTCCACAGGGGGCTCCTACAATGAGCAGTTCTTC,CASSSTGGSYNEQFF
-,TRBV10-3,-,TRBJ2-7,TGTGCCATCAGTGAGTCCCTATTTCTAGCGCCCAGCTCCTACGAGCAGTACTTC,CAISESLFLAPSSYEQYF
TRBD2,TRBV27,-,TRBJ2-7,TGTGCCAGCAGTTCCATAAACAAAGCGGGAGGGGTATACGAGCAGTACTTC,CASSSINKAGGVYEQYF
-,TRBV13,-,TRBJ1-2,TGTGCCAGCAGGCCTGGAGGGACAAATTCTAACTATGGCTACACCTTC,CASRPGGTNSNYGYTF
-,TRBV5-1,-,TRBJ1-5,TGTGCCAGCAGCTTTGGAGGGGTCCATAGCAATCAGCCCCAGCATTTT,CASSFGGVHSNQPQHF
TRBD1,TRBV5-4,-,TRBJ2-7,TGTGCCAGCAGCTTGGTGCCCCCAAGACAGGGGAAATCCTACGAGCAGTACTTC,CASSLVPPRQGKSYEQYF
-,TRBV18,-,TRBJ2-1,TGTGCCAGCTCATCCTACAATGAGCAGTTCTTC,CASSSYNEQFF
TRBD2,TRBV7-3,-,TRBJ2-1,TGTGCCAGCAGCCCCTCGGGACTAAAGGACAATGAGCAGTTCTTC,CASSPSGLKDNEQFF
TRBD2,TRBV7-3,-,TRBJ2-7,TGTGCCAGCAGCTTAATTAAGGCGGGGGGACGCTACGAGCAGTACTTC,CASSLIKAGGRYEQYF
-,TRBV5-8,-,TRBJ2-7,TGTGCCAGCAGCTTCGTACTTGGCCCGTACTTC,CASSFVLGPYF
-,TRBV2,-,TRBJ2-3,TGTGCCAGCAGCGAAGGACTAACTAGCACAGATACGCAGTATTTT,CASSEGLTSTDTQYF
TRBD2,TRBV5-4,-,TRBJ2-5,TGTGCCAGCAGCTCAGCGGGGGGGATTCAAGAGACCCAGTACTTC,CASSSAGGIQETQYF
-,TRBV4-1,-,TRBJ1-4,TGCGCCAGCAGCCATTGGGCCCTTAATGAAAAACTGTTTTTT,CASSHWALNEKLFF
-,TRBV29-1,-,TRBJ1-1,TGCAGCGTTGGACAGAGCGCAGGGCTCACTGAAGCTTTCTTT,CSVGQSAGLTEAFF
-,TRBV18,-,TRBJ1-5,TGTGCCAGCCGCTCAGGGGACCAGCCCCAGCATTTT,CASRSGDQPQHF
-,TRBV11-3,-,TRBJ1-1,TGTGCCAGCAGCCTCCCAGAGAAGAACACTGAAGCTTTCTTT,CASSLPEKNTEAFF
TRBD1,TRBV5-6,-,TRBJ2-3,TGTGCCAGCAGCCCAGGGACAGGGGGCACCGATACGCAGTATTTT,CASSPGTGGTDTQYF
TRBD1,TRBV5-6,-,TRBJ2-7,TGTGCCAGCAGCCGGCGATGGGACAGCAGCTCCTACGAGCAGTACTTC,CASSRRWDSSSYEQYF
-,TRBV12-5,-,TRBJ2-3,TGTGCTAGTGGCCCAATGGGTACGGATACGCAGTATTTT,CASGPMGTDTQYF
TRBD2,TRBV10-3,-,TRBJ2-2,TGTGCCATCAGTGAGTCGCTTAGCGGGAGGGCCGTAACCGGGGAGCTGTTTTTT,CAISESLSGRAVTGELFF
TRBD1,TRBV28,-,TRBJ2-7,TGTGCCAGCAGCCCCACAGGGGGCACCGAGACGACCTACGAGCAGTACTTC,CASSPTGGTETTYEQYF
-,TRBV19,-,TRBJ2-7,TGTGCCAGTAGTTTCCCCGGGTTCTCCTACGAGCAGTACTTC,CASSFPGFSYEQYF
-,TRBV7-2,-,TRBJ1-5,TGTGCCAGCAGTCGAAGTGGGGCCGGGGTCACGCCCCAGCATTTT,CASSRSGAGVTPQHF
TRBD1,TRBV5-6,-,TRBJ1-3,TGTGCCAGCAGCTTGGCGGGACAGAAAGGAAACACCATATATTTT,CASSLAGQKGNTIYF